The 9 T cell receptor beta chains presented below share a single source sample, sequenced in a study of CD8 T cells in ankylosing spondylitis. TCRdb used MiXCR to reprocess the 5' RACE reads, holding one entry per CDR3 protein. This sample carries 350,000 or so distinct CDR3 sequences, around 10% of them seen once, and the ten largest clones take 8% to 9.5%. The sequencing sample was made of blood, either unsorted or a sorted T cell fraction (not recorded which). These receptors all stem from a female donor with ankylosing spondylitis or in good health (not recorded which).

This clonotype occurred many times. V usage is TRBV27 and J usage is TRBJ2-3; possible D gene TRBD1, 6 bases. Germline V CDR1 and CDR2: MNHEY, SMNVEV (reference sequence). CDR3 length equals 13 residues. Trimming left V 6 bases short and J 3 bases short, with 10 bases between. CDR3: CASRTQGTDTQYF. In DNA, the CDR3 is TGTGCCAGCAGGACTCAGGGGACAGATACGCAGTATTTT.

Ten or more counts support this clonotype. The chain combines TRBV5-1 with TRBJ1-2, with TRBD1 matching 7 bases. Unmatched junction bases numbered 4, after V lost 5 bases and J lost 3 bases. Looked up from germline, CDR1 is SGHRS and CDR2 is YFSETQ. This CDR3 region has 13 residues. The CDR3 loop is CASSPTGDYGYTF. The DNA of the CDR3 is TGCGCCAGCAGTCCAACAGGGGACTATGGCTACACCTTC. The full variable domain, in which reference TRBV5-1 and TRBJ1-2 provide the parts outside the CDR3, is KAGVTQTPRYLIKTRGQQVTLSCSPISGHRSVSWYQQTPGQGLQFLFEYFSETQRNKGNFPGRFSGRQFSNSRSEMNVSTLELGDSALYLCASSPTGDYGYTFGSGTRLTVV.

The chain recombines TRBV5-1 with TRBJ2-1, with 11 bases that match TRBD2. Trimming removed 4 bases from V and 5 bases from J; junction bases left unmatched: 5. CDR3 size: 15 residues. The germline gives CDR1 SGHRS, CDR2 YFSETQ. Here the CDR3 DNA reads TGCGCCAGCAGCGAAGGGACTAGCGGAAACAATGAGCAGTTCTTC. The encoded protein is CASSEGTSGNNEQFF.

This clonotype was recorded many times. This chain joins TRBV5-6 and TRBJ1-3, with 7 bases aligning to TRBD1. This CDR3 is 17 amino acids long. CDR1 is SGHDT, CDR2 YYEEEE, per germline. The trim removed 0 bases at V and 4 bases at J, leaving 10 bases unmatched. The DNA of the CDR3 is TGTGCCAGCAGCTTGGAGCGCAGGGGGAATCTCGGAAACACCATATATTTT. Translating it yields CASSLERRGNLGNTIYF.

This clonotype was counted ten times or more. The CDR3 DNA reads as TGTGCCAGCGGGGGGGGGAGTACCTACGAGCAGTACTTC. Protein product: CASGGGSTYEQYF. The genes are TRBV28 and TRBJ2-7; 7 bases map to TRBD2. CDR1 is MDHEN, CDR2 SYDVKM, per germline. Losses at the gene ends were 8 bases for V and 2 bases for J; bases not matched to a gene: 6. The CDR3 runs to 13 residues.

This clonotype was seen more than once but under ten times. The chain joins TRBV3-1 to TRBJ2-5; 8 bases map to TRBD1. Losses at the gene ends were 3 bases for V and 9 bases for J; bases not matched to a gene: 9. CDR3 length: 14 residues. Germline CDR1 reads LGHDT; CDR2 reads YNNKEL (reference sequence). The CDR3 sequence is CASSHLGQGLAQYF. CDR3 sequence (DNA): TGTGCCAGCAGCCACCTCGGACAGGGCTTGGCCCAGTACTTC.

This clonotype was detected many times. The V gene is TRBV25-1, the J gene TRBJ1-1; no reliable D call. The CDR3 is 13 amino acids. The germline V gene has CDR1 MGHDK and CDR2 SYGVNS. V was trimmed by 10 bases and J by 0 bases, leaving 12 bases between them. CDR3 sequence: CATKTGMNTEAFF. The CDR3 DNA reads TGTGCCACCAAGACTGGGATGAACACTGAAGCTTTCTTT.

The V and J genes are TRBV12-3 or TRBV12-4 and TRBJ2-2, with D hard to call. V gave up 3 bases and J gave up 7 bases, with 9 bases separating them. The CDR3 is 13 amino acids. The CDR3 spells CASSFQGIGELFF. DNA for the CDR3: TGTGCCAGCAGTTTTCAAGGGATCGGGGAGCTGTTTTTT.

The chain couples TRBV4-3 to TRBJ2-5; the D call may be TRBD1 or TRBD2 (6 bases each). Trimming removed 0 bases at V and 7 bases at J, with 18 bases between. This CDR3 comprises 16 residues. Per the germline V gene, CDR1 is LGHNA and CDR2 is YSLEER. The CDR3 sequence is CASSQDWGARPGTQYF. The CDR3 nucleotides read TGCGCCAGCAGCCAAGATTGGGGGGCCCGACCGGGGACCCAGTACTTC.